This TCR beta chain was documented in a study of Graves' ophthalmopathy and Graves' hyperthyroidism. The CDR3 consists of 13 residues. Germline V gives CDR1 SEHNR, CDR2 FQNEAQ (reference sequence). V shed 5 bases and J shed 6 bases, with 11 bases lying between them. Amplification from RNA transcripts yielded the TCR beta CDR3 regions. Second-round multiplex PCR followed a first-round RT-PCR using HTBI primers. In TCRdb, the multiplex PCR reads were re-called with MiXCR into one record per CDR3 protein. The data show about 700,000 distinct CDR3 sequences, just over 40% seen once. In its sample, this clonotype was seen a few times.

This TCR was sampled from an adult man with Graves' ophthalmopathy. The rearrangement links TRBV7-9 to TRBJ1-3; no definite D call. Sequencing was carried out using peripheral blood. The CDR3 coding sequence is TGTGCCAGCAGCCAAGAGACACCAAACACCATATATTTT. This gives the protein CASSQETPNTIYF.